This paragraph covers one T cell receptor (beta chain) sequence. Ten or more counts support this clonotype. The specificity of this receptor is unknown. There are no base qualities to consult, and no much larger clone falls within one base. The entry originates in a study of T-cell reconstitution after alpha-beta-depleted transplantation in children (dated by TCRdb to 2015 to 2016). Some background on the complete study: The study quantitatively tracked T-cell immune reconstitution after TCRalphabeta/CD19-depleted allogeneic hematopoietic cell transplantation in children using TCR repertoire profiling.

The CDR3 runs 14 residues from the cysteine to the phenylalanine. The only DNA kept is the CDR3, 42 bases in frame from the first base. Reading the germline V gene gives CDR1 SGHRS and CDR2 YFSETQ. The V end gives up 3 bases and the J end 2 bases, leaving 4 bases in the junction not matched to a gene. The library was prepared using PCR. Sequencing used an Illumina HiSeq 2500. To normalize quantification of the TCRbeta repertoire, the TCR libraries were built with molecular barcoding that relied on unique molecular identifiers. TCRdb trimmed public reads at Q25 via fastp, called clones via MiXCR and kept in-frame beta chains. For every CDR3 protein sequence, its rows merge into one entry that carries the most common genes and DNA. In all, the sample holds hundreds of thousands of distinct CDR3 sequences, and 12% of those were seen once. The biggest ten clones account for around 2.5% of the sample.

The rearrangement joined TRBV5-1 to TRBJ2-5; 7 central bases correspond to TRBD1. The starting material was PBMCs from the stem cell graft donor, obtained from the stem cell graft. The receptor comes from a human donor who donated a stem cell graft to a child with acute lymphoblastic leukemia. The nucleotide sequence reads as follows: TGCGCCAGCAGCTGGGGGACAGAACAAGAGACCCAGTACTTC. Its protein is CASSWGTEQETQYF. Outside the CDR3, residues come from the reference TRBV5-1 and TRBJ2-5 proteins, so the full variable domain is: KAGVTQTPRYLIKTRGQQVTLSCSPISGHRSVSWYQQTPGQGLQFLFEYFSETQRNKGNFPGRFSGRQFSNSRSEMNVSTLELGDSALYLCASSWGTEQETQYFGPGTRLLVL.